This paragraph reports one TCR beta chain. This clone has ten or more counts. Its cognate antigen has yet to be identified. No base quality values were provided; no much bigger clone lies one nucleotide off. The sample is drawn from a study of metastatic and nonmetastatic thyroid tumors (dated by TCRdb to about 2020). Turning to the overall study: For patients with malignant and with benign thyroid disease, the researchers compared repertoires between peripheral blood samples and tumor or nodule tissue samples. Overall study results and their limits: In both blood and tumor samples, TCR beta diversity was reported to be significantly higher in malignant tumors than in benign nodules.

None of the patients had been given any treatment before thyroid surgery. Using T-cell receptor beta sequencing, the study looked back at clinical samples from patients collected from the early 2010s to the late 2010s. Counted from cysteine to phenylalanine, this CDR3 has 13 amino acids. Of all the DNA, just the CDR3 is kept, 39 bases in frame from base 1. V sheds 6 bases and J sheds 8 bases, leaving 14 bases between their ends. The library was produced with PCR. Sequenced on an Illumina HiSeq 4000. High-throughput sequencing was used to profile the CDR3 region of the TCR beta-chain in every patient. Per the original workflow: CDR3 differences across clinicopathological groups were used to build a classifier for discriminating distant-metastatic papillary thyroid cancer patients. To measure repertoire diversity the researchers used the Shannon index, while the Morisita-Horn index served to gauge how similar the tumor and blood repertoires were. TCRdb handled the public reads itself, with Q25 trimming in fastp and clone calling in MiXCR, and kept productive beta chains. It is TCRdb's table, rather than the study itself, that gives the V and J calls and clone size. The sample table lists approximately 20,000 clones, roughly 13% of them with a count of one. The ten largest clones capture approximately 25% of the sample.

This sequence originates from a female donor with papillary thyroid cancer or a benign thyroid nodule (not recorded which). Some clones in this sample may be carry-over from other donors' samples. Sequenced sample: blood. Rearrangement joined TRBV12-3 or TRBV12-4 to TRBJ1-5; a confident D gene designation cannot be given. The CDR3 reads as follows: CASSLAQEKPQHF. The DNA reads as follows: TGTGCCAGCAGCCTCGCCCAGGAGAAGCCCCAGCATTTT.